This entry concerns a single T cell receptor (beta chain). Its antigen is not known. Germline values: CDR1 MNHEY, CDR2 SVGEGT. Trimming removed 5 bases from V and 4 bases from J, with 12 bases in between. The CDR3 contains 15 residues. It was with a sample-barcoded 5' primer and a J-beta primer mix that a second PCR of roughly 7 to 12 cycles was run. TCRdb re-derived calls from the 5' RACE reads in MiXCR, one entry per CDR3 protein. The sample has roughly 700,000 distinct CDR3 sequences; roughly 49% are singletons. This sample is drawn from a study of blood T cells in healthy people across ages. General study points: A greater number of naive CD4+ cells and higher diversity distinguished long-lived donors from aged donors.

The source material was blood. The genes are TRBV6-2 or TRBV6-3 and TRBJ1-6; unclear D gene. The receptor was derived from a woman between 55 and 75 years old in good health. CDR3 sequence reads: CASSRDEVYNSPLHF. The CDR3 DNA reads TGTGCCAGCAGTCGAGACGAAGTTTATAATTCACCCCTCCACTTT.